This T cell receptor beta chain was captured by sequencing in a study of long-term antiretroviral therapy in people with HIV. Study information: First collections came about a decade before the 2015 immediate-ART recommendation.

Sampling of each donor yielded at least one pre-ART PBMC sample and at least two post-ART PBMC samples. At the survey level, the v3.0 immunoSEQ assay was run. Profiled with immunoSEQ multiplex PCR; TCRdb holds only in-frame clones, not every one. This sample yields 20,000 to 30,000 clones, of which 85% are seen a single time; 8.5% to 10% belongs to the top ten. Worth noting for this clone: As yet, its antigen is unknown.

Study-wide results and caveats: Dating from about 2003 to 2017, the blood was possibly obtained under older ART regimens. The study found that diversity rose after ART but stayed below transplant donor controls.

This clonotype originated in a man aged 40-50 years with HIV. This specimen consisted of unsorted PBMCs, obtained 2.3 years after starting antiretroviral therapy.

For the CDR3, the DNA is TGCGCCAGCAGCCGCCTTGGGACAGGGGACAATGAGCAGTTCTTC. Its protein product is CASSRLGTGDNEQFF. V usage is TRBV5-1 and J usage is TRBJ2-1; 10 bases are a match to TRBD1. CDR1 SGHRS and CDR2 YFSETQ come from the germline V gene. The CDR3 is made up of 15 amino acids. J lost 5 bases, V lost 4 bases, and 6 bases had no gene match.